These 9 T cell receptor beta chains were sequenced from one sample in a study of blood T cell repertoires in COVID-19. This table comes from immunoSEQ multiplex PCR, and its TCRdb copy is limited to in-frame clones, with some not included. The table has hundreds of thousands of clones, more than 85% seen once. The sample was PBMCs or T cells enriched from blood (not recorded which). These receptors all stem from a man aged 35 to 55 who had recovered from COVID-19.

The chain combines TRBV11-2 with TRBJ1-2; tentative D call: TRBD1 (5 bases). Germline-derived CDR1 and CDR2 are SGHAT and FQNNGV. The V end lost 0 bases, the J end lost 8 bases, and 13 bases lay between the germline ends. The CDR3 covers 14 residues. CDR3 bases: TGTGCCAGCAGCTTAGACGCCAGGGATGAAGGCTACACCTTC. Amino acids: CASSLDARDEGYTF.

The chain carries TRBV25-1 and TRBJ2-2, with D perhaps TRBD2 (5 bases). CDR1 and CDR2 from the germline V gene are MGHDK and SYGVNS. Trimming cost V 6 bases and J 2 bases, with 10 bases left between them. This CDR3 spans 14 amino acids. CDR3 protein: CASRKGVNTGELFF. CDR3 nucleotides: TGTGCCAGCAGGAAGGGAGTTAACACCGGGGAGCTGTTTTTT.

On this clone: The junction does not match germline at one end; this may be a read error. This rearrangement joins TRBV28 to TRBJ2-7; TRBD1 matches at 7 bases. This CDR3 region has 10 residues. In germline, CDR1 is MDHEN, CDR2 SYDVKM. The DNA for the CDR3 is TGCGGGACAGCTCGGTACGAGCAGTACTTC. This sequence encodes CGTARYEQYF.

The chain has TRBV5-1 and TRBJ2-1; the match to TRBD1 covers 8 bases. The CDR3 covers 15 residues. Germline loops: CDR1 SGHRS, CDR2 YFSETQ. V shed 2 bases and J 7 bases; nucleotides not matched to a gene: 8. The CDR3 DNA follows: TGCGCCAGCAGCTTATCGGACAGGGCCGTAAATGAGCAGTTCTTC. It codes for CASSLSDRAVNEQFF.

This clone has just a few counts. The J gene is TRBJ2-3, the V gene TRBV5-1, with 9 bases that match TRBD2. CDR3 size: 16 residues. Trimming at V came to 0 bases and at J to 2 bases, leaving 4 bases not matched to a gene. Germline V gene lookup returns CDR1 SGHRS and CDR2 YFSETQ. The CDR3 bases are TGCGCCAGCAGCTTGGCGCTAGCGGGGCCCACAGATACGCAGTATTTT. This encodes CASSLALAGPTDTQYF.

The V and J genes are TRBV19 and TRBJ1-5, with D perhaps TRBD1 (5 bases). In germline, CDR1 is LNHDA, CDR2 SQIVND (reference sequence). V gave up 1 base and J gave up 6 bases, with 13 bases separating them. CDR3 length: 15 residues. The CDR3, as DNA: TGTGCCAGTAGTATAGGTAACAGGCTTAGTCAGCCCCAGCATTTT. Translating gives CASSIGNRLSQPQHF.

The chain employs TRBV19 and TRBJ1-5, with D hard to call. V lost 3 bases to trimming and J lost 0 bases, with 12 bases between them. The CDR3 is 16 amino acids. CDR1 LNHDA and CDR2 SQIVND come from the germline V gene (reference sequence). In DNA form, the CDR3 reads TGTGCCAGTAGTATCCCAACCGGTTATAGCAATCAGCCCCAGCATTTT. It yields the protein CASSIPTGYSNQPQHF.

V and J are TRBV5-6 and TRBJ2-2; 7 nucleotides line up with TRBD1. The V segment lost 7 bases and the J segment 6 bases; nucleotides outside the gene matches: 12. CDR1 is SGHDT, CDR2 YYEEEE, per germline. The CDR3 spans 15 residues. The CDR3 spells CASEQGTWAAGELFF. CDR3 DNA sequence: TGTGCCAGCGAACAGGGGACCTGGGCGGCCGGGGAGCTGTTTTTT.

This chain links TRBV11-2 with TRBJ2-7; D is possibly TRBD1 (5 bases). CDR3 length: 14 residues. The germline V gene has CDR1 SGHAT and CDR2 FQNNGV. V lost 2 bases and J lost 5, with 13 bases in between. The CDR3 spells CASSLTGRVDEQYF. The DNA for the CDR3 is TGTGCCAGCAGCTTAACTGGCAGGGTCGACGAGCAGTACTTC.